This TCR beta chain was retrieved from a study of cytomegalovirus exposure and HLA in healthy donors. This clone appeared a single time. The PCR was carried out with 60 Vbeta primers and 13 Jbeta primers. The data were produced by immunoSEQ multiplex PCR, yet TCRdb's version contains in-frame clones alone and is incomplete. The data contain about 160,000 clones, about 80% of them singletons. Germline V CDR1 and CDR2: ENHRY, SYGVKD. V shed 2 bases and J 5 bases; nucleotides not matched to a gene: 0. The CDR3 totals 15 residues. This chain links TRBV10-3 with TRBJ2-2; the match to TRBD2 covers 12 bases. This sequence originates from a man in his forties in good health and CMV-seronegative. Sequencing used PBMCs. CDR3 amino acids: CAISEGLAGTGELFF. CDR3 nucleotide sequence: TGTGCCATCAGTGAGGGACTAGCGGGAACCGGGGAGCTGTTTTTT.